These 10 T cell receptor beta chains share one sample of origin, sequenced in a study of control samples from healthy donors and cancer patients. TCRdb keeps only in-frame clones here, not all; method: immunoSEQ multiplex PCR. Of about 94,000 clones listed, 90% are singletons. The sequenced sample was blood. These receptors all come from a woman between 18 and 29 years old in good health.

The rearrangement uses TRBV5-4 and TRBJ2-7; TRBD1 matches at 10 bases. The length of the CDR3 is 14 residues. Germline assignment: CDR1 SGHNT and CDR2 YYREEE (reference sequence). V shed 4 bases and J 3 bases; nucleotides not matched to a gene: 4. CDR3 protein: CASSRDRGGYEQYF. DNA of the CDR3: TGTGCCAGCAGCCGGGACAGGGGTGGCTACGAGCAGTACTTC.

In DNA form, the CDR3 reads TGTGCCAGCAGTGACTCGCGGGGGGATTACAATGAGCAGTTCTTC. This sequence encodes CASSDSRGDYNEQFF. The J gene is TRBJ2-1, the V gene TRBV6-4; 8 bases match TRBD2. CDR3 length: 15 residues. CDR1 and CDR2 from the germline V gene are MRHNA and SNTAGT. Trimming removed 0 bases from V and 4 bases from J; junction bases left unmatched: 2.

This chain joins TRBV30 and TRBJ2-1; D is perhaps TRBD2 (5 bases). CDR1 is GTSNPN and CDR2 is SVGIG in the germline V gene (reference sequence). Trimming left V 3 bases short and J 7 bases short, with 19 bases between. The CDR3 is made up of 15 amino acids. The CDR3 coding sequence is TGTGCCTGGAGGGGCGGAGCGGTGCCTTGGAATGAGCAGTTCTTC. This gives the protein CAWRGGAVPWNEQFF.

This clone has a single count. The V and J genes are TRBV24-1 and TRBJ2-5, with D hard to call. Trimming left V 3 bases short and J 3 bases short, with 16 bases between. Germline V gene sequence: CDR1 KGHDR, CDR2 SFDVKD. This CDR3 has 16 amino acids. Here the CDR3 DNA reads TGTGCCACCAGTGATCGCCCTGGACGGAAGGAAGAGACCCAGTACTTC. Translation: CATSDRPGRKEETQYF.

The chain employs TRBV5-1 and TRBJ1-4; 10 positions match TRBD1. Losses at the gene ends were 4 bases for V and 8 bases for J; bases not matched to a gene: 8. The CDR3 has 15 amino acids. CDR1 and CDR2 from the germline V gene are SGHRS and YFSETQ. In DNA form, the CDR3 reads TGCGCCAGCAGCCGAAGGACAGGGGGTGGCGAAAAACTGTTTTTT. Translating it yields CASSRRTGGGEKLFF.

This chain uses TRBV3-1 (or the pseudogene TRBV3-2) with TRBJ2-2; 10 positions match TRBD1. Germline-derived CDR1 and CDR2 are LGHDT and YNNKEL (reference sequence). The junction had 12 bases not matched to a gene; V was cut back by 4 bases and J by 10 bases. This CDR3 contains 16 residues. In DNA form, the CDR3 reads TGTGCCAGCAGCCCAAGGACAGGGGGTTCGCCCAAGGAGCTGTTTTTT. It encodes CASSPRTGGSPKELFF.

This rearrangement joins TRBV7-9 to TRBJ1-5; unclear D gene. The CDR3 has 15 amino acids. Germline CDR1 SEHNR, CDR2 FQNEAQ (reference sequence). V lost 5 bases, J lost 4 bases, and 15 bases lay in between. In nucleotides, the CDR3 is TGTGCCAGCAGCCCCACTTGGGCCTCTAATCAGCCCCAGCATTTT. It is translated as CASSPTWASNQPQHF.

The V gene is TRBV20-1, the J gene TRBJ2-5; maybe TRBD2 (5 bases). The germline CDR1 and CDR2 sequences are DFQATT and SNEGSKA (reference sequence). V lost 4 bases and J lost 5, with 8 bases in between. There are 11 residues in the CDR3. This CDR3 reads CSANRGETQYF. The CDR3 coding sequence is TGCAGTGCTAACCGAGGGGAGACCCAGTACTTC.

The CDR3 reads CASSPPRTETQYF. The CDR3 bases are TGTGCCAGCTCACCACCGAGGACGGAGACCCAGTACTTC. The chain carries TRBV18 and TRBJ2-5; D gene unclear. V was shortened by 0 bases and J by 5 bases, with 7 bases between the two germline ends. The CDR3 loop spans 13 amino acids. The germline V gene has CDR1 KGHSH and CDR2 LQKENI.

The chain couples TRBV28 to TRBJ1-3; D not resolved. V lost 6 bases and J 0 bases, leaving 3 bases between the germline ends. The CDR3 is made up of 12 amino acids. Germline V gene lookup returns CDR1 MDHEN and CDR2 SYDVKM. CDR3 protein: CASRFSGNTIYF. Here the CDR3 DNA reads TGTGCCAGCAGGTTCTCTGGAAACACCATATATTTT.